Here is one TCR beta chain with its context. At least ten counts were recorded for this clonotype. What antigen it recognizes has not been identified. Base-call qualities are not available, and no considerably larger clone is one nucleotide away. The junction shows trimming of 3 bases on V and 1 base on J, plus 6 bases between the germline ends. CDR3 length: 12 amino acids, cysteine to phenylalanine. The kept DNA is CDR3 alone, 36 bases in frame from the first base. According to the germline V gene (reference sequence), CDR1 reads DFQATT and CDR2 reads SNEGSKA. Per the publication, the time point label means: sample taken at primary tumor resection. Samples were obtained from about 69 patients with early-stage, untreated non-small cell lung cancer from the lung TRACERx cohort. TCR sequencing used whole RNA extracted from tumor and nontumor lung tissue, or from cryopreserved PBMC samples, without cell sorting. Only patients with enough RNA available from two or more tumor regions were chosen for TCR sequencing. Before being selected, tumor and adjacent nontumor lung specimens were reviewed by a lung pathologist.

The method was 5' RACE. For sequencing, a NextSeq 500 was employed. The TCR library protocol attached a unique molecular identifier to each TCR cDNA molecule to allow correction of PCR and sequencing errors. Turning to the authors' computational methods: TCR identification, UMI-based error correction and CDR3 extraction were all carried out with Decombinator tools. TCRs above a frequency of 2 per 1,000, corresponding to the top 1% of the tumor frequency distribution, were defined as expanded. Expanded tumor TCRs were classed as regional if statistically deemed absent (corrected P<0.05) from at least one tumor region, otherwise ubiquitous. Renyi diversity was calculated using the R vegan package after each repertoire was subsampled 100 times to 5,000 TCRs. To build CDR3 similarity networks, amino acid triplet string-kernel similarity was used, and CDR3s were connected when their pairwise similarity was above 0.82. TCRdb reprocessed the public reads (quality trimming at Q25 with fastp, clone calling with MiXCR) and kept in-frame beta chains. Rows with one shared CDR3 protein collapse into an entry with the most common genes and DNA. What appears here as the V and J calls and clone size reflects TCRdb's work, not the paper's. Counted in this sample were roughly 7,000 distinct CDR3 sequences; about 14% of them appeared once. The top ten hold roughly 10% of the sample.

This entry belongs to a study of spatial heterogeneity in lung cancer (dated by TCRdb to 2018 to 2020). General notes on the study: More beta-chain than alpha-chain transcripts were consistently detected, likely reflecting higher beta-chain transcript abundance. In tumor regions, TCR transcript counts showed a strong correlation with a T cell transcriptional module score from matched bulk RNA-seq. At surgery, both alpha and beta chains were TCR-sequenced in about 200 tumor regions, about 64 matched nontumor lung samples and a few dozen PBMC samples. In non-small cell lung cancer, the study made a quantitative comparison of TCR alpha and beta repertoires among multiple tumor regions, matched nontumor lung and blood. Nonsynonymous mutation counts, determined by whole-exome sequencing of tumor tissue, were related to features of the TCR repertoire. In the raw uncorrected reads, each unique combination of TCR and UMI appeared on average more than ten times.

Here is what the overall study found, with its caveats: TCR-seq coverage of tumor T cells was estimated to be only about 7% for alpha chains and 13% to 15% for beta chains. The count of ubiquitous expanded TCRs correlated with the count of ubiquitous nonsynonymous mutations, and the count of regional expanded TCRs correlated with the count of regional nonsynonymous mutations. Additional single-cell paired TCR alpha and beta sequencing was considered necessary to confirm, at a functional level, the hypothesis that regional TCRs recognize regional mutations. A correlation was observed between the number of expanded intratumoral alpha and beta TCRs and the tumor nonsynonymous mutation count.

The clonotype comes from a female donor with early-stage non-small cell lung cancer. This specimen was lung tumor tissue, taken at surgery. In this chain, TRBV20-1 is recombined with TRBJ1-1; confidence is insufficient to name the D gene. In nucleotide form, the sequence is TGCAGTGCTAGGGAGGGGAACACTGAAGCTTTCTTT. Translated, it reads CSAREGNTEAFF.